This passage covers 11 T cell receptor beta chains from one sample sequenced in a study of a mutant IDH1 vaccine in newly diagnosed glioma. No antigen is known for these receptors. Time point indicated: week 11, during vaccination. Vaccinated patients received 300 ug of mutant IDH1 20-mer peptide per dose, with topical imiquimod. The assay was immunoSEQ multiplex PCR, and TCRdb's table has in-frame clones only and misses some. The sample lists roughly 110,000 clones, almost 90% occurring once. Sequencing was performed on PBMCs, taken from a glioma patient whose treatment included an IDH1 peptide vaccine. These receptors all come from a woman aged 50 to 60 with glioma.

The CDR3 loop is CASSLATGYEQYF. For the CDR3, the DNA is TGTGCCAGCAGTTTAGCTACAGGCTACGAGCAGTACTTC. The chain links TRBV27 to TRBJ2-7; maybe TRBD1 (5 bases). CDR3 length: 13 amino acids. From germline, CDR1 is MNHEY and CDR2 SMNVEV (reference sequence). V lost 2 bases, J lost 3 bases, and 8 bases lay in between.

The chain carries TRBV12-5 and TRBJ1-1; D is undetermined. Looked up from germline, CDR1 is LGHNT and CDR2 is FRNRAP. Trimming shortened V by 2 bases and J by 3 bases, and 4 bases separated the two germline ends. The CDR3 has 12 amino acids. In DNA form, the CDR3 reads TGTGCTAGTGGTTTGCGGTACACTGAAGCTTTCTTT. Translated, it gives CASGLRYTEAFF.

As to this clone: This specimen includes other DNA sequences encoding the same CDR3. For the CDR3, the DNA is TGCGCCAGCAGCCCGGACGTAATGAACACTGAAGCTTTCTTT. It specifies CASSPDVMNTEAFF. The chain joins TRBV5-1 to TRBJ1-1; D is unresolved. CDR3 length: 14 amino acids. CDR1 is SGHRS and CDR2 is YFSETQ in the germline V gene. Between the trimmed V and J ends, which lost 4 bases and 0 bases, there was a span of 10 bases.

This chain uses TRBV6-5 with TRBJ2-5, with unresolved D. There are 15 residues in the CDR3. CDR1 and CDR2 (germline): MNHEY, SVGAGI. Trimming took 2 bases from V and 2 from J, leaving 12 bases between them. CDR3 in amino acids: CASSYDGHSQETQYF. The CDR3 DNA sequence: TGTGCCAGCAGTTACGACGGGCATTCACAAGAGACCCAGTACTTC.

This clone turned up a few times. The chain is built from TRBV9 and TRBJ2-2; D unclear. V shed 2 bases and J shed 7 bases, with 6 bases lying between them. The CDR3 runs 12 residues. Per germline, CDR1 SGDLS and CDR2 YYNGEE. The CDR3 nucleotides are TGTGCCAGCAGCGTGGGCAACGGGGAGCTGTTTTTT. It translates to CASSVGNGELFF.

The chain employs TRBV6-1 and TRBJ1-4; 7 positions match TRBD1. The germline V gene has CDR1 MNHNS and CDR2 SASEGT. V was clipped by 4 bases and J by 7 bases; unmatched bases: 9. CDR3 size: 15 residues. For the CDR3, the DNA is TGTGCCAGCAGTGCCACAGGGGCGGCGGGTGAAAAACTGTTTTTT. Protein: CASSATGAAGEKLFF.

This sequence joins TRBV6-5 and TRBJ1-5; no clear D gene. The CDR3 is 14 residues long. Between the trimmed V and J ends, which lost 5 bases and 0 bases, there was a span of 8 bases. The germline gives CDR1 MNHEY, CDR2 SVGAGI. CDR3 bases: TGTGCCAGCAGTCTAACATATAGCAATCAGCCCCAGCATTTT. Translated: CASSLTYSNQPQHF.

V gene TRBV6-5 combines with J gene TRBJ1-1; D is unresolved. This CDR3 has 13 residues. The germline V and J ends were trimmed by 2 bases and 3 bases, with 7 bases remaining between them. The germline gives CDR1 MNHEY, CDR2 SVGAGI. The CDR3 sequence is CASSYDRDTEAFF. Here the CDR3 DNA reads TGTGCCAGCAGTTACGACCGGGACACTGAAGCTTTCTTT.

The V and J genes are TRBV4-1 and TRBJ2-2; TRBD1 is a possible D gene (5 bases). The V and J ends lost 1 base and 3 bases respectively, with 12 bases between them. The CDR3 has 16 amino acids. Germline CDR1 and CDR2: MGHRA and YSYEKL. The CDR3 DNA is TGCGCCAGCAGCCAAGGGTTCAGGGCGCACACCGGGGAGCTGTTTTTT. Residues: CASSQGFRAHTGELFF.

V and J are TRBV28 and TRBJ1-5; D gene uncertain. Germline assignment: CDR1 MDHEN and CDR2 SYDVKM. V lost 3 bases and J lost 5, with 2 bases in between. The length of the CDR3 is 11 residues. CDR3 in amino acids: CASSFDQPQHF. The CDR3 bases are TGTGCCAGCAGTTTCGATCAGCCCCAGCATTTT.

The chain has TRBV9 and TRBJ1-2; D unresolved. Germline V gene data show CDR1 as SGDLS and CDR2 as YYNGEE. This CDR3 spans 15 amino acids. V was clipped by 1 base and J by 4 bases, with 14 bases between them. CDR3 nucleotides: TGTGCCAGCAGCGTATCTCCGGCAGAGGTCTATGGCTACACCTTC. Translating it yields CASSVSPAEVYGYTF.